This T cell receptor beta chain was captured by sequencing in a study of CD8 T cells in ankylosing spondylitis. Regarding the study as a whole: Reported data indicate significant enrichment of disease-linked clones within matched ankylosing spondylitis synovial fluid. Earlier work had already found some motif variants in reactive arthritis synovial fluid and blood. For ankylosing spondylitis blood, a TCR beta motif of 7 or 8 highly homologous variants appeared characteristic.

CDR3 length: 14 residues. Germline values: CDR1 MNHEY, CDR2 SMNVEV (reference sequence). Trimming removed 1 base from V and 4 bases from J, with 10 bases in between. Using quantitative 5'-RACE with molecular barcodes, the authors made TCR beta libraries. TCRdb analysed the 5' RACE reads with MiXCR anew, one entry per CDR3 protein. The sample includes 350,000 or so distinct CDR3 sequences, 8% of them seen just once. The sample holds a few counts of this clonotype. The antigen is undetermined. The chain recombines TRBV27 with TRBJ1-2, with TRBD1 as a possible D gene (6 bases). The source material was blood, either unsorted or a sorted T cell fraction (not recorded which). This TCR derives from a male donor with ankylosing spondylitis. DNA for the CDR3: TGTGCCAGCAGTTTATTTGGGGGCCCCTATGGCTACACCTTC. Protein: CASSLFGGPYGYTF.